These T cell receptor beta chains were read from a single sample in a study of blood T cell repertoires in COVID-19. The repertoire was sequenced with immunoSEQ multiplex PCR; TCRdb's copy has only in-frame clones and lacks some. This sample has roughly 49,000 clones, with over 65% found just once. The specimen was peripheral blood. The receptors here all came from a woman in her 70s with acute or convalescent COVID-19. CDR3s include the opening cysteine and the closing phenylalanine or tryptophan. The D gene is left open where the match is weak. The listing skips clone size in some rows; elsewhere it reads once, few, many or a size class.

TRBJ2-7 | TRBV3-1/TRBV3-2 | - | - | TGTGCCAGCAGCCAAGGGATGGGGGCCCAACTCTACGAGCAGTACTTC | CASSQGMGAQLYEQYF
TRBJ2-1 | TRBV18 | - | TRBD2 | TGTGCCAGCTCACCCCGACTAGCGGGGGGTTTCATAGAGCAGTTCTTC | CASSPRLAGGFIEQFF
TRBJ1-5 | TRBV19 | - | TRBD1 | TGTGCCAGTAGTCTCGGACAGGTTAGCAATCAGCCCCAGCATTTT | CASSLGQVSNQPQHF
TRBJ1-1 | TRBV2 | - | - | TGTGCCAGCGGCCGGGACTCGGTAACTGAAGCTTTCTTT | CASGRDSVTEAFF
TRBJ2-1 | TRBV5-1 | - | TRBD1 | TGCGCCAGCAGCTTGGGGGGACAGGGCTACAATGAGCAGTTCTTC | CASSLGGQGYNEQFF
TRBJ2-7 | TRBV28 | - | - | TGTGCCAGCAGGGGGAGTGACAATATCGACGAGCAGTACTTC | CASRGSDNIDEQYF
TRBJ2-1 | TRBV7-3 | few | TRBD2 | TGTGCCAGCAGCTTCAGGGAGGGCTCCTACAATGAGCAGTTCTTC | CASSFREGSYNEQFF
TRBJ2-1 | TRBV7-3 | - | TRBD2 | TGTGCCAGCAGCTCCCTAGCGGGAACGCTGAATGAGCAGTTCTTC | CASSSLAGTLNEQFF
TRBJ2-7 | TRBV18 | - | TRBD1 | TGTGCCAGCTCCCTCATCGGGCAGGGGGACGAGCAGTACTTC | CASSLIGQGDEQYF
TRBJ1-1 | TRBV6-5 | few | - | TGTGCCAGCCCACCTGGAGGTGCTCGGACTGAAGCTTTCTTT | CASPPGGARTEAFF
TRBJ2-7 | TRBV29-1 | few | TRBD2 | TGCAGCGTTGAAGGTCTAGCGGGAGGGCGCCCGGGGGAGCAGTACTTC | CSVEGLAGGRPGEQYF
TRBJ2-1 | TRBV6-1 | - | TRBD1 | TGTGCCAGCAGTGAAGCCAGGACAGGCTACTACAATGAGCAGTTCTTC | CASSEARTGYYNEQFF
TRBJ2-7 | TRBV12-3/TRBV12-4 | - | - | TGTGCCAGCAGCGAAGGCCCTAGGCAGTACTTC | CASSEGPRQYF
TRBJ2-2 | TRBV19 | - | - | TGTGCCAGTAGTAGTCGACAGGACATCACCGGGGAGCTGTTTTTT | CASSSRQDITGELFF
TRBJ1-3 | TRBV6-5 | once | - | TGTGCCAGCAGTACCAGCCAGGGTGGAAACACCATATATTTT | CASSTSQGGNTIYF
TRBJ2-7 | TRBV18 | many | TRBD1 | TGTGCCAGCTCAGCCCGGGACAGGGGTACCTACGAGCAGTACTTC | CASSARDRGTYEQYF
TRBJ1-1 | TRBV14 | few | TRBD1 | TGTGCCAGCAGCCAAGACAGGGGGCTGAACACTGAAGCTTTCTTT | CASSQDRGLNTEAFF
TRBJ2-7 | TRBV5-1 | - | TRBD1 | TGCGCCAGCAGCTTTCCGGGACAGGGAGTTTGGGAGCAGTACTTC | CASSFPGQGVWEQYF
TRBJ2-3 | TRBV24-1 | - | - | TGTGCCACCAGTGACTCTAGTACAGATACGCAGTATTTT | CATSDSSTDTQYF
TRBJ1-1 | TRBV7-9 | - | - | TGTGCCAGCAGCTTCGAGGGACTCGGTGCTTTCTTT | CASSFEGLGAFF
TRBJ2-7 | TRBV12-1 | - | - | TGTGCCAGCAGCTTTGATGAGGGGGGGCGACAGGGACAGGGTCACGAGCAGTACTTC | CASSFDEGGRQGQGHEQYF
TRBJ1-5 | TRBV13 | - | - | TGTGCCAGCAGGAGCAGGGATAGCAATCAGCCCCAGCATTTT | CASRSRDSNQPQHF
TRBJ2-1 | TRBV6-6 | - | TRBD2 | TGTGCCAGCAGCCCCAGAACTAGCGGGGGGAATGAGCAGTTCTTC | CASSPRTSGGNEQFF
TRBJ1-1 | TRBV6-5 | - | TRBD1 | TGTGCCAGCAGTCGGGGACAGGGTGCCGTTACTGAAGCTTTCTTT | CASSRGQGAVTEAFF